The next 23 T cell receptor beta chains were all read from a single sample in a study of blood T cells in healthy people across ages. It was with a sample-barcoded 5' primer and a J-beta primer mix that a second PCR of roughly 7 to 11 cycles was run. TCRdb processed the 5' RACE reads anew with MiXCR; each CDR3 protein has one entry. The repertoire holds 600,000 to 800,000 distinct CDR3 sequences, under 25% seen once, with more than 3% in the top ten. Sequenced sample: blood. The source is a man in his 70s in good health.

This clonotype was seen a handful of times. This chain links TRBV7-3 with TRBJ2-2; D perhaps matches TRBD1 (6 bases). CDR3 size: 14 residues. Germline V gene lookup returns CDR1 SGHTA and CDR2 FQGTGA. Deletions cut 8 bases from V and 2 bases from J, with 12 bases between. The CDR3 DNA reads as TGTGCCAGCTGCAGAGGGGGAAACACCGGGGAGCTGTTTTTT. Translating it yields CASCRGGNTGELFF. The full variable domain, completed using reference TRBV7-3 and TRBJ2-2, is GAGVSQTPSNKVTEKGKYVELRCDPISGHTALYWYRQSLGQGPEFLIYFQGTGAADDSGLPNDRFFAVRPEGSVSTLKIQRTERGDSAVYLCASCRGGNTGELFFGEGSRLTVL.

The CDR3: CASSQSGPNSPLHF. CDR3 in DNA: TGTGCCAGCAGTCAGAGTGGCCCAAATTCACCCCTCCACTTT. This chain joins TRBV28 and TRBJ1-6; D remains unclear. The germline CDR1 and CDR2 sequences are MDHEN and SYDVKM. Trimming took 5 bases from V and 7 from J, leaving 12 bases between them. The CDR3 consists of 14 residues.

The rearrangement links TRBV13 to TRBJ2-1, with D possibly matching TRBD1 (5 bases). Trimming pared 3 bases from V and 0 bases from J, leaving 12 bases between. Per the germline V gene, CDR1 is PRHDT and CDR2 is FYEKMQ (reference sequence). The CDR3 has 16 amino acids. The CDR3 nucleotides read TGTGCCAGCAGCTTCAATGGGGCTAGCTCCTACAATGAGCAGTTCTTC. Translation: CASSFNGASSYNEQFF.

This clonotype was recorded a few times. The chain recombines TRBV7-9 with TRBJ2-3; the D is unclear. The germline V gene encodes CDR1 SEHNR and CDR2 FQNEAQ (reference sequence). The CDR3 is made up of 12 amino acids. Between the trimmed V and J ends, which lost 5 bases and 2 bases, there was a span of 5 bases. This CDR3 is CASSANTDTQYF. Here the CDR3 DNA reads TGTGCCAGCAGCGCAAACACAGATACGCAGTATTTT.

This chain joins TRBV2 and TRBJ2-1; D not resolved. V shed 3 bases and J shed 7 bases, with 16 bases lying between them. The germline gives CDR1 SNHLY, CDR2 FYNNEI. This CDR3 has 15 amino acids. This chain's CDR3 is CASSEGNRGGNEQFF. The CDR3 region has the DNA TGTGCCAGCAGTGAGGGGAACCGAGGCGGTAATGAGCAGTTCTTC.

This clonotype was seen only once. The chain recombines TRBV7-2 with TRBJ1-6, with unresolved D. There are 12 residues in the CDR3. The V gene's germline CDR1 is SGHTA and CDR2 FQGNSA. Trimming pared 2 bases from V and 9 bases from J, leaving 5 bases between. CDR3 in amino acids: CASSLMGSPLHF. CDR3 sequence (DNA): TGTGCCAGCAGCTTAATGGGTTCACCCCTCCACTTT. The full variable domain, in which reference TRBV7-2 and TRBJ1-6 provide the parts outside the CDR3, is GAGVSQSPSNKVTEKGKDVELRCDPISGHTALYWYRQSLGQGLEFLIYFQGNSAPDKSGLPSDRFSAERTGGSVSTLTIQRTQQEDSAVYLCASSLMGSPLHFGNGTRLTVT.

The chain combines TRBV7-9 with TRBJ1-5; tentatively, D is TRBD1 (5 bases). This CDR3 contains 15 residues. The germline CDR1 and CDR2 sequences are SEHNR and FQNEAQ (reference sequence). Trimming shortened V by 4 bases and J by 0 bases, and 10 bases separated the two germline ends. The CDR3 reads CASSSGDGSNQPQHF. The CDR3 bases are TGTGCCAGCAGCTCCGGGGACGGTAGCAATCAGCCCCAGCATTTT.

V gene TRBV5-1 combines with J gene TRBJ1-1; the match to TRBD1 covers 7 bases. V lost 3 bases, J lost 4 bases, and 9 bases stayed unmatched. Germline V gene data show CDR1 as SGHRS and CDR2 as YFSETQ. The CDR3 consists of 15 residues. CDR3 sequence: CASSWRQGAATEAFF. Written as DNA, the CDR3 is TGCGCCAGCAGCTGGAGACAGGGAGCGGCCACTGAAGCTTTCTTT.

This clonotype has a count of ten or more. The V call is TRBV6-1, the J call TRBJ2-5, with 7 bases lining up with TRBD1. This CDR3 has 14 residues. Germline trimming cut 5 bases from V and 3 bases from J; bases unmatched to any gene: 6. Germline values: CDR1 MNHNS, CDR2 SASEGT. DNA of the CDR3: TGTGCCAGCAGTATAAACAGGGGAAAAGAGACCCAGTACTTC. Translation gives CASSINRGKETQYF.

The chain couples TRBV15 to TRBJ2-7; D unresolved. The germline gives CDR1 LNHNV, CDR2 YYDKDF (reference sequence). The CDR3 contains 13 residues. Between the trimmed V and J ends, which lost 4 bases and 3 bases, there was a span of 10 bases. The DNA for the CDR3 is TGTGCCACCAGCATTGACATCCTCTACGAGCAGTACTTC. Protein: CATSIDILYEQYF.

This clonotype showed up just a few times. The junction departs from the called germline gene at one end, perhaps through a read error. V gene TRBV7-6 combines with J gene TRBJ2-1; a weak D match, TRBD2 (5 bases). Germline V gene sequence: CDR1 SGHVS, CDR2 FNYEAQ. This CDR3 spans 16 amino acids. The CDR3 protein is CASSLGLAATYNEQFF. The CDR3 region has the DNA TGTGCTAGCAGCTTAGGCCTAGCCGCTACATACAATGAGCAGTTCTTC. The full variable domain, in which reference TRBV7-6 and TRBJ2-1 provide the parts outside the CDR3, is GAGVSQSPRYKVTKRGQDVALRCDPISGHVSLYWYRQALGQGPEFLTYFNYEAQQDKSGLPNDRFSAERPEGSISTLTIQRTEQRDSAMYRCASSLGLAATYNEQFFGPGTRLTVL.

In this sample, this clonotype turned up a few times. This sequence joins TRBV29-1 and TRBJ2-1; TRBD2 aligns across 7 bases. Germline V CDR1 and CDR2: SQVTM, ANQGSEA. There are 12 residues in the CDR3. With V trimmed by 7 bases and J by 12 bases, 12 bases remained unmatched. The chain's CDR3 is CSADEPGRGQFF. In DNA form, the CDR3 reads TGCAGCGCCGATGAGCCGGGGAGGGGGCAGTTCTTC.

Only a few counts were recorded for this clonotype. J is TRBJ2-1 and V is TRBV2; a possible D gene is TRBD2 (5 bases). Looked up from germline, CDR1 is SNHLY and CDR2 is FYNNEI. The CDR3 is 12 amino acids. V dropped 3 bases and J dropped 10 bases, with 10 bases sitting between them. CDR3 DNA sequence: TGTGCCAGCAGTGACGCCGGGATCGAGCAGTTCTTC. It is translated as CASSDAGIEQFF.

V and J are TRBV6-5 and TRBJ2-6; D gene uncertain. This CDR3 contains 15 residues. Trimming removed 0 bases at V and 4 bases at J, with 7 bases between. CDR1 MNHEY and CDR2 SVGAGI come from the germline V gene. The CDR3 DNA is TGTGCCAGCAGTTACTCGGGATTGGGGGCCAACGTCCTGACTTTC. It is translated as CASSYSGLGANVLTF.

This chain uses TRBV20-1 with TRBJ2-1; D ambiguous. Germline-derived CDR1 and CDR2 are DFQATT and SNEGSKA (reference sequence). The CDR3 extends over 14 amino acids. Deletions cut 3 bases from V and 0 bases from J, with 9 bases between. The chain's CDR3 is CSASESSSYNEQFF. The CDR3 coding sequence is TGCAGTGCTAGTGAAAGTAGCTCCTACAATGAGCAGTTCTTC.

The CDR3 nucleotides read TGCGCCAGCAGCTTGGGAAATTTCCAAGAGACCCAGTACTTC. Its protein product is CASSLGNFQETQYF. The chain carries TRBV5-1 and TRBJ2-5, with D unresolved. Germline V CDR1 and CDR2: SGHRS, YFSETQ. The CDR3 sequence is 14 residues long. Trimming cost V 0 bases and J 1 base, with 7 bases left between them.

This chain links TRBV5-1 with TRBJ2-1, with 10 bases fitting TRBD2. J lost 7 bases, V lost 0 bases, and 7 bases had no gene match. The CDR3 is 16 amino acids. CDR1 SGHRS and CDR2 YFSETQ come from the germline V gene. The CDR3 here is CASSLEPSGSRNEQFF. DNA of the CDR3: TGCGCCAGCAGCTTGGAGCCTAGCGGGAGTAGAAATGAGCAGTTCTTC.

This rearrangement joins TRBV6-2 or TRBV6-3 to TRBJ2-7; D uncertain. Germline CDR1 reads MNHEY; CDR2 reads SVGEGT. CDR3 length: 14 amino acids. Trimming took 2 bases from V and 2 from J, leaving 10 bases between them. This CDR3 is CASSYPGRAYEQYF. The CDR3 region has the DNA TGTGCCAGCAGTTACCCCGGCCGAGCCTACGAGCAGTACTTC.

This clonotype has just a few counts. The chain joins TRBV29-1 to TRBJ2-5; 10 bases line up with TRBD1. With 7 bases clipped from V and 8 bases from J, the junction kept 7 bases outside the gene matches. CDR1 is SQVTM and CDR2 is ANQGSEA in the germline V gene. The CDR3 runs 12 residues. CDR3 in amino acids: CSAPGTGETQYF. The CDR3 DNA reads as TGCAGCGCTCCCGGGACAGGGGAAACCCAGTACTTC.

This clonotype has more than one count but fewer than ten. At one end the junction does not follow the germline gene, possibly because of a read error. The chain has TRBV20-1 and TRBJ2-4; no clear D. The CDR3 runs 13 residues. CDR1 DFQATT and CDR2 SNEGSKA come from the germline V gene (reference sequence). CDR3 sequence (DNA): TGCAGTGCTGGAGTGGTGTCCAAGAACATTCAGTACTTC. Translated: CSAGVVSKNIQYF.

V usage is TRBV24-1 and J usage is TRBJ2-7; 9 bases map to TRBD2. The germline V gene has CDR1 KGHDR and CDR2 SFDVKD. CDR3 length: 15 amino acids. V lost 5 bases, J lost 0 bases, and 4 bases stayed unmatched. The CDR3 sequence: CATSGGAGGSYEQYF. Written as DNA, the CDR3 is TGTGCCACCAGTGGCGGAGCGGGAGGCTCCTACGAGCAGTACTTC.

This chain uses TRBV25-1 with TRBJ2-5; D gene ambiguous. Trimming stripped 1 base from V and 3 bases from J, with 12 bases between. CDR1 is MGHDK and CDR2 is SYGVNS in the germline V gene. CDR3 length: 15 amino acids. In nucleotides, the CDR3 is TGTGCCAGCAGTGAATGGTTAGGGTGGGAAGAGACCCAGTACTTC. This encodes CASSEWLGWEETQYF. The full variable domain, completed using reference TRBV25-1 and TRBJ2-5, is EADIYQTPRYLVIGTGKKITLECSQTMGHDKMYWYQQDPGMELHLIHYSYGVNSTEKGDLSSESTVSRIRTEHFPLTLESARPSHTSQYLCASSEWLGWEETQYFGPGTRLLVL.

This clonotype has more than one count but fewer than ten. The chain carries TRBV19 and TRBJ2-4, with TRBD1 as a possible D gene (6 bases). Germline loops: CDR1 LNHDA, CDR2 SQIVND (reference sequence). The CDR3 is 17 residues long. Trimming removed 8 bases at V and 4 bases at J, with 24 bases between. CDR3 bases: TGTGCCAGTGGCCCCCCACCCGGACAGAGAGTAAAAAACATTCAGTACTTC. It specifies CASGPPPGQRVKNIQYF.